A selection of T cell receptor beta chains follows, all from one sample in a study of cytomegalovirus exposure and HLA in healthy donors. Clones were sequenced by immunoSEQ multiplex PCR, and TCRdb holds only the in-frame ones, with some missing. The table includes 150,000 to 200,000 clones, 65% to 70% detected once. Sequencing used PBMCs. The source of these receptors is a man aged 25 to 40 in good health and CMV-seropositive. Each CDR3 is given with its conserved first and last residue. Each record gives: V gene, clone size, J gene, D gene, CDR3 DNA, CDR3 protein. The D gene is left open where the match is weak. Rows give clone size only sometimes, using once, few, many, or a class for an expanded clone.

v_gene: TRBV7-8; abundance: few; j_gene: TRBJ1-1; d_gene: -; CDR3nt: TGTGCCAGCAGCTTACGGGAAGTCACTGAAGCTTTCTTT; CDR3aa: CASSLREVTEAFF
v_gene: TRBV9; abundance: -; j_gene: TRBJ2-1; d_gene: -; CDR3nt: TGTGCCAGCAGTCTTGACGGGAGTACCCACAATGAGCAGTTCTTC; CDR3aa: CASSLDGSTHNEQFF
v_gene: TRBV10-3; abundance: -; j_gene: TRBJ2-2; d_gene: TRBD2; CDR3nt: TGTGCCATCCGGACTAGCGGAGGCGCGAACACCGGGGAGCTGTTTTTT; CDR3aa: CAIRTSGGANTGELFF
v_gene: TRBV13; abundance: few; j_gene: TRBJ2-1; d_gene: TRBD2; CDR3nt: TGTGCCAGCAGCGCCTCGGGACTAGCGGGAGCGCGGCAGTTCTTC; CDR3aa: CASSASGLAGARQFF
v_gene: TRBV19; abundance: once; j_gene: TRBJ2-1; d_gene: -; CDR3nt: TGTGCCACCCTCCGGGACACCTACAATGAGCAGTTCTTC; CDR3aa: CATLRDTYNEQFF
v_gene: TRBV15; abundance: once; j_gene: TRBJ2-3; d_gene: TRBD2; CDR3nt: TGTGCCACCAGCAGAGTTCGGGGACTAGCGCACAGCACAGATACGCAGTATTTT; CDR3aa: CATSRVRGLAHSTDTQYF
v_gene: TRBV6-5; abundance: -; j_gene: TRBJ2-5; d_gene: TRBD1; CDR3nt: TGTGCCAGCAGAAGAACCGGGACAGGTCAAGAGACCCAGTACTTC; CDR3aa: CASRRTGTGQETQYF
v_gene: TRBV7-6; abundance: -; j_gene: TRBJ2-7; d_gene: TRBD2; CDR3nt: TGTGCCAGCAGCTTAGCTAGCGGGAGCTCCTACGAGCAGTACTTC; CDR3aa: CASSLASGSSYEQYF
v_gene: TRBV10-3; abundance: -; j_gene: TRBJ1-1; d_gene: TRBD1; CDR3nt: TGTGCCATCAGTGAGTCGCGGGGACAGACGAACACTGAAGCTTTCTTT; CDR3aa: CAISESRGQTNTEAFF
v_gene: TRBV19; abundance: -; j_gene: TRBJ2-3; d_gene: -; CDR3nt: TGTGCCAGTAGATTTAAAGTCTCCTTACAGTCAGATACGCAGTATTTT; CDR3aa: CASRFKVSLQSDTQYF
v_gene: TRBV5-6; abundance: -; j_gene: TRBJ2-7; d_gene: TRBD2; CDR3nt: TGTGCCAGCAGCAAACCGGGACTAGTTATCTACGAGCAGTACTTC; CDR3aa: CASSKPGLVIYEQYF
v_gene: TRBV10-1; abundance: -; j_gene: TRBJ2-3; d_gene: -; CDR3nt: TGCGCCAGCAGTGTGGGGCTCGGTTCAGATACGCAGTATTTT; CDR3aa: CASSVGLGSDTQYF
v_gene: TRBV10-3; abundance: -; j_gene: TRBJ2-2; d_gene: TRBD2; CDR3nt: TGTGCCATCAAACCGGGACTAGCAGCTACCGGGGAGCTGTTTTTT; CDR3aa: CAIKPGLAATGELFF
v_gene: TRBV7-9; abundance: -; j_gene: TRBJ1-2; d_gene: -; CDR3nt: TGTGCCAGCAGCCCACGTTGGGCCCAGGGCTACACCTTC; CDR3aa: CASSPRWAQGYTF
v_gene: TRBV2; abundance: -; j_gene: TRBJ1-1; d_gene: TRBD1; CDR3nt: TGTGCCAGCATACACAGGGGGAACACTGAAGCTTTCTTT; CDR3aa: CASIHRGNTEAFF
v_gene: TRBV4-1; abundance: -; j_gene: TRBJ2-7; d_gene: -; CDR3nt: TGCGCCAGCAGCCAAGCCGGCGGCATGAGCTCCTACGAGCAGTACTTC; CDR3aa: CASSQAGGMSSYEQYF
v_gene: TRBV4-1; abundance: -; j_gene: TRBJ2-7; d_gene: TRBD2; CDR3nt: TGCGCCAGCAGCCCCAGGCGGGAGGCCCCCGACGAGCAGTACTTC; CDR3aa: CASSPRREAPDEQYF
v_gene: TRBV27; abundance: -; j_gene: TRBJ2-1; d_gene: TRBD1; CDR3nt: TGTGCCAGCAGTTACCCGGGACAGACCTACAATGAGCAGTTCTTC; CDR3aa: CASSYPGQTYNEQFF
v_gene: TRBV28; abundance: -; j_gene: TRBJ1-4; d_gene: -; CDR3nt: TGTGCCAGCAGGACGTACCAGGGTACTAATGAAAAACTGTTTTTT; CDR3aa: CASRTYQGTNEKLFF
v_gene: TRBV7-3; abundance: -; j_gene: TRBJ1-1; d_gene: -; CDR3nt: TGTGCCAGCAGCTTAACGGGCGCTACGAACACTGAAGCTTTCTTT; CDR3aa: CASSLTGATNTEAFF
v_gene: TRBV27; abundance: -; j_gene: TRBJ1-1; d_gene: -; CDR3nt: TGTGCCAGCAGTTTAGATCGTAATCGGGGGAGCACTGAAGCTTTCTTT; CDR3aa: CASSLDRNRGSTEAFF
v_gene: TRBV28; abundance: -; j_gene: TRBJ1-1; d_gene: -; CDR3nt: TGTGCCAGCAGTCCACCACAGGGGAACACTGAAGCTTTCTTT; CDR3aa: CASSPPQGNTEAFF
v_gene: TRBV5-1; abundance: -; j_gene: TRBJ1-6; d_gene: -; CDR3nt: TGCGCCAGCTATGACAGGAATAATTCACCCCTCCACTTT; CDR3aa: CASYDRNNSPLHF
v_gene: TRBV7-3; abundance: -; j_gene: TRBJ2-2; d_gene: -; CDR3nt: TGTGCCAGCAGCTTAAATGGAGGGGAGGCAGCCGGGGAGCTGTTTTTT; CDR3aa: CASSLNGGEAAGELFF
v_gene: TRBV10-3; abundance: -; j_gene: TRBJ2-2; d_gene: -; CDR3nt: TGTGCCATCAGATCACAGGGTTCTGTCACCGGGGAGCTGTTTTTT; CDR3aa: CAIRSQGSVTGELFF
v_gene: TRBV15; abundance: -; j_gene: TRBJ2-3; d_gene: TRBD2; CDR3nt: TGTGCCACCAGCAGAGAAGAAGCGGGAGACCTCACAGATACGCAGTATTTT; CDR3aa: CATSREEAGDLTDTQYF
v_gene: TRBV7-3; abundance: -; j_gene: TRBJ2-3; d_gene: TRBD2; CDR3nt: TGTGCCAGCAGCTTAACACTAGCGGGAGACGATACGCAGTATTTT; CDR3aa: CASSLTLAGDDTQYF
v_gene: TRBV5-1; abundance: few; j_gene: TRBJ2-1; d_gene: TRBD2; CDR3nt: TGCGCCAGCTCGGGACTAGCGGGCGATGAGCAGTTCTTC; CDR3aa: CASSGLAGDEQFF
v_gene: TRBV6-1; abundance: -; j_gene: TRBJ2-3; d_gene: -; CDR3nt: TGTGCCAGCAGTGATCAGCGTGGAGATACGCAGTATTTT; CDR3aa: CASSDQRGDTQYF
v_gene: TRBV2; abundance: -; j_gene: TRBJ2-1; d_gene: -; CDR3nt: TGTGCCAGCAGCCCAAGAGCAGGGTCATCCTACAATGAGCAGTTCTTC; CDR3aa: CASSPRAGSSYNEQFF
v_gene: TRBV11-3; abundance: -; j_gene: TRBJ1-2; d_gene: -; CDR3nt: TGTGCCAGCAGTCGTAGCAGGGGTGCTCTGGGGTATGGCTACACCTTC; CDR3aa: CASSRSRGALGYGYTF
v_gene: TRBV2; abundance: -; j_gene: TRBJ1-1; d_gene: TRBD1; CDR3nt: TGTGCCAGCACCGAACGGACAGGGGCCTTGAACACTGAAGCTTTCTTT; CDR3aa: CASTERTGALNTEAFF
v_gene: TRBV11-2; abundance: few; j_gene: TRBJ2-1; d_gene: -; CDR3nt: TGTGCCAGCAGCTTAGACAGCGCCTCCTACAATGAGCAGTTCTTC; CDR3aa: CASSLDSASYNEQFF
v_gene: TRBV7-9; abundance: -; j_gene: TRBJ1-3; d_gene: TRBD1; CDR3nt: TGTGCCAACTCAGGGGGCTCTGGAAACACCATATATTTT; CDR3aa: CANSGGSGNTIYF
v_gene: TRBV4-2; abundance: -; j_gene: TRBJ1-1; d_gene: TRBD1; CDR3nt: TGTGCCAGCAGCCCCCGACAGGGGGGTAACACTGAAGCTTTCTTT; CDR3aa: CASSPRQGGNTEAFF
v_gene: TRBV28; abundance: few; j_gene: TRBJ1-2; d_gene: -; CDR3nt: TGTGCCAGCAGCCTGGGGGGGCCGAGGAACTATGGCTACACCTTC; CDR3aa: CASSLGGPRNYGYTF
v_gene: TRBV10-3; abundance: -; j_gene: TRBJ2-1; d_gene: -; CDR3nt: TGTGCCATCAATCGAGGGAGCTCCTACAATGAGCAGTTCTTC; CDR3aa: CAINRGSSYNEQFF
v_gene: TRBV19; abundance: once; j_gene: TRBJ1-3; d_gene: -; CDR3nt: TGTGCCAGTAGTATAAACGGGATTGCTGGAAACACCATATATTTT; CDR3aa: CASSINGIAGNTIYF
v_gene: TRBV5-1; abundance: -; j_gene: TRBJ2-7; d_gene: TRBD1; CDR3nt: TGCGCCAGCAGCTTGGAGGATCCGGGACAGGGTTACGAGCAGTACTTC; CDR3aa: CASSLEDPGQGYEQYF
v_gene: TRBV5-1; abundance: -; j_gene: TRBJ2-2; d_gene: -; CDR3nt: TGCGCCAGCAGCCGGACAGTTATGGATGGTGGCGCCGGGGAGCTGTTTTTT; CDR3aa: CASSRTVMDGGAGELFF
v_gene: TRBV19; abundance: -; j_gene: TRBJ2-7; d_gene: TRBD1; CDR3nt: TGTGCCAGTAGTAGGGACAGGGGGTACGAGCAGTACTTC; CDR3aa: CASSRDRGYEQYF
v_gene: TRBV2; abundance: -; j_gene: TRBJ1-2; d_gene: TRBD1; CDR3nt: TGTGCCAGCACTCCGGGACAGACATATGGCTACACCTTC; CDR3aa: CASTPGQTYGYTF
v_gene: TRBV10-1; abundance: -; j_gene: TRBJ2-7; d_gene: -; CDR3nt: TGCGCCGGCAGTAGCCAAGCCACCTACGAGCAGTACTTC; CDR3aa: CAGSSQATYEQYF
v_gene: TRBV7-6; abundance: -; j_gene: TRBJ1-1; d_gene: -; CDR3nt: TGTGCCAGCAGCTACGGACAGATGAACACTGAAGCTTTCTTT; CDR3aa: CASSYGQMNTEAFF
v_gene: TRBV9; abundance: -; j_gene: TRBJ1-1; d_gene: TRBD1; CDR3nt: TGTGCCAGCAGCGCACCCGACAGGGCGAATTCTGAAGCTTTCTTT; CDR3aa: CASSAPDRANSEAFF
v_gene: TRBV5-4; abundance: few; j_gene: TRBJ1-1; d_gene: TRBD1; CDR3nt: TGTGCCAGCAGCTTGGGGGGACAGGGGAGCAACACTGAAGCTTTCTTT; CDR3aa: CASSLGGQGSNTEAFF